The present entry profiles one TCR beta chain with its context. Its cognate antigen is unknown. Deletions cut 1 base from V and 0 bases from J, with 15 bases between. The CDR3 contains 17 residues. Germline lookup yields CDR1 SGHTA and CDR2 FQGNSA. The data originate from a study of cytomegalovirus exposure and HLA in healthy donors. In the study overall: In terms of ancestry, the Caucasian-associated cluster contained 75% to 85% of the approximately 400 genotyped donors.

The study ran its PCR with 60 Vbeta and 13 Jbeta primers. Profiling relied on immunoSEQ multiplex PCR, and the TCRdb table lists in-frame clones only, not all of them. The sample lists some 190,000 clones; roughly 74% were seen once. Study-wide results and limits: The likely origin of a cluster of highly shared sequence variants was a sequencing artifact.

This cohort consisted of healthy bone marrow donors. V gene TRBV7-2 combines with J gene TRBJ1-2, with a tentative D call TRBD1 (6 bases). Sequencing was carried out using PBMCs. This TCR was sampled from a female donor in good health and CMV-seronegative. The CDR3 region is CASSLDSGAPPNYGYTF. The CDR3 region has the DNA TGTGCCAGCAGCTTAGATTCAGGGGCCCCTCCTAACTATGGCTACACCTTC.